The 27 T cell receptor beta chains below all came from one sample that was sequenced in a study of cytomegalovirus exposure and HLA in healthy donors. PCR amplification relied on 60 Vbeta primers (plus 13 Jbeta primers). Clones were sequenced by immunoSEQ multiplex PCR, and TCRdb holds only the in-frame ones, with some missing. The sample contains some 200,000 clones, about 90% of which appear only once. Sequences were obtained from PBMCs. These TCRs come from a girl under two years old in good health and CMV-seronegative.

The rearrangement links TRBV2 to TRBJ2-5, with 16 positions matching TRBD2. Per germline, CDR1 SNHLY and CDR2 FYNNEI. J gave up 5 bases and V 6 bases, and 9 bases lay outside the gene matches. The CDR3 contains 17 residues. The CDR3 DNA follows: TGTGCCAGCAGGGCGCCGGGACTAGCGGGGGGGGAGGAGACCCAGTACTTC. It codes for CASRAPGLAGGEETQYF.

The chain links TRBV10-3 to TRBJ1-5; D not resolved. V lost 2 bases to trimming and J lost 5 bases, with 10 bases between them. The CDR3 has 14 residues. Germline CDR1 ENHRY, CDR2 SYGVKD. The CDR3 spells CAISEVQRDQPQHF. The CDR3 DNA is TGTGCCATCAGTGAGGTACAGAGAGATCAGCCCCAGCATTTT.

The V call is TRBV9, the J call TRBJ2-7; no reliable D call. Germline V gene sequence: CDR1 SGDLS, CDR2 YYNGEE. Trimming took off 5 bases at V and 0 bases at J, with 9 bases between the two ends. CDR3 length: 13 residues. The CDR3 spells CASRNTSSYEQYF. In DNA form, the CDR3 reads TGTGCCAGCAGGAACACCAGCTCCTACGAGCAGTACTTC.

This chain links TRBV18 with TRBJ1-6, with unresolved D. The CDR3 covers 13 residues. Trimming stripped 4 bases from V and 8 bases from J, with 9 bases between. Germline V gene lookup returns CDR1 KGHSH and CDR2 LQKENI. The chain's CDR3 is CASSQGADSPLHF. In DNA, the CDR3 is TGTGCCAGCTCACAAGGAGCGGATTCACCCCTCCACTTT.

The chain uses TRBV7-8 and TRBJ1-1; possibly TRBD1 for D (5 bases). V was shortened by 1 base and J by 11 bases, with 14 bases between the two germline ends. The CDR3 is made up of 13 amino acids. Per the germline V gene, CDR1 is SGHVS and CDR2 is FQNEAQ. CDR3 sequence reads: CASSLDWGLGAFF. The CDR3 bases are TGTGCCAGCAGCTTAGATTGGGGCCTTGGGGCTTTCTTT.

The gene calls are TRBV10-2 and TRBJ1-1; D ambiguous. V lost 8 bases to trimming and J lost 4 bases, with 8 bases between them. Germline V gene sequence: CDR1 WSHSY, CDR2 SAAADI. This CDR3 has 11 amino acids. The CDR3 sequence is CASAGATEAFF. The CDR3 DNA follows: TGCGCCAGCGCAGGTGCCACTGAAGCTTTCTTT.

The chain links TRBV4-3 to TRBJ2-4, with 8 bases matching TRBD2. Germline V gene sequence: CDR1 LGHNA, CDR2 YSLEER. J gave up 7 bases and V 1 base, and 15 bases lay outside the gene matches. The CDR3 is 18 residues long. CDR3 region: CASSQAAALGAGVNIQYF. The CDR3 region has the DNA TGCGCCAGCAGCCAAGCTGCTGCCCTGGGAGCGGGAGTCAACATTCAGTACTTC.

This clone appeared a single time. The chain employs TRBV9 and TRBJ1-5, with a weak D call TRBD1 (6 bases). The CDR3 consists of 14 residues. The V end was cut by 5 bases, the J end by 7 bases, with 16 bases between. Germline lookup yields CDR1 SGDLS and CDR2 YYNGEE. The CDR3: CASSRGGLYQPQHF. CDR3 nucleotides: TGTGCCAGCAGTAGGGGGGGTCTTTACCAGCCCCAGCATTTT. Drawing the rest from reference TRBV9 and TRBJ1-5, the complete variable domain is DSGVTQTPKHLITATGQRVTLRCSPRSGDLSVYWYQQSLDQGLQFLIQYYNGEERAKGNILERFSAQQFPDLHSELNLSSLELGDSALYFCASSRGGLYQPQHFGDGTRLSIL.

The chain couples TRBV30 to TRBJ1-2, with TRBD1 as a possible D gene (5 bases). V was cut by 4 bases and J by 1 base, with 10 bases left in between. This CDR3 is built from 13 residues. Germline CDR1 reads GTSNPN; CDR2 reads SVGIG (reference sequence). The CDR3 protein is CAWIKQVNYGYTF. The DNA of the CDR3 is TGTGCCTGGATCAAACAGGTTAACTATGGCTACACCTTC.

This clone was seen a handful of times. The chain recombines TRBV30 with TRBJ2-2, with D possibly matching TRBD1 (6 bases). Germline V gene sequence: CDR1 GTSNPN, CDR2 SVGIG (reference sequence). V lost 0 bases to trimming and J lost 1 base, with 6 bases between them. CDR3 length: 14 residues. This CDR3 is CAWSVGGNTGELFF. The CDR3 bases are TGTGCCTGGAGTGTAGGGGGGAACACCGGGGAGCTGTTTTTT.

In DNA form, the CDR3 reads TGTGCCAGCAGTGTGCAGGATACTTCAGCTTTCTTT. Its protein product is CASSVQDTSAFF. The chain employs TRBV6-1 and TRBJ1-1; D is undetermined. Germline V gene lookup returns CDR1 MNHNS and CDR2 SASEGT. The CDR3 consists of 12 residues. The V end lost 4 bases, the J end lost 10 bases, and 13 bases lay between the germline ends.

The chain combines TRBV7-2 with TRBJ2-5; 8 bases match TRBD2. J lost 4 bases, V lost 6 bases, and 4 bases had no gene match. The V gene's germline CDR1 is SGHTA and CDR2 FQGNSA. This CDR3 contains 13 residues. The CDR3 DNA is TGTGCCAGCAGGAGCGGGAGATTAGAGACCCAGTACTTC. This translates into CASRSGRLETQYF.

This clone has only a few counts. The genes are TRBV25-1 and TRBJ1-4, with D tentatively TRBD1 (6 bases). Germline V lookup: CDR1 MGHDK, CDR2 SYGVNS. The V and J ends lost 3 bases and 8 bases respectively, with 25 bases between them. The CDR3 contains 18 residues. CDR3 sequence reads: CASSDPVWGGGVGEKLFF. In DNA form, the CDR3 reads TGTGCCAGCAGTGACCCCGTCTGGGGAGGGGGAGTAGGCGAAAAACTGTTTTTT.

The chain is built from TRBV6-5 and TRBJ2-7; TRBD1 matches at 9 bases. Trimming cost V 5 bases and J 6 bases; bases outside gene matches: 5. CDR3 length equals 13 residues. Germline assignment: CDR1 MNHEY and CDR2 SVGAGI. CDR3 residues: CASSPGQGGEQYF. In nucleotides, the CDR3 is TGTGCCAGCAGTCCGGGACAGGGCGGCGAGCAGTACTTC.

This rearrangement joins TRBV5-1 to TRBJ2-3; tentative D call: TRBD1 (6 bases). Trimming took off 6 bases at V and 4 bases at J, with 15 bases between the two ends. Germline V gives CDR1 SGHRS, CDR2 YFSETQ. This CDR3 has 14 amino acids. The CDR3 region is CASTLSGAADTQYF. The CDR3 nucleotides are TGCGCCAGCACCTTATCAGGGGCCGCAGATACGCAGTATTTT.

The gene calls are TRBV7-2 and TRBJ2-7, with 7 nucleotides matching TRBD2. Germline V gene data show CDR1 as SGHTA and CDR2 as FQGNSA. J was trimmed by 6 bases and V by 4 bases; bases with no gene match: 12. The CDR3 covers 15 residues. Here the CDR3 reads CASSWASGTTPEQYF. The CDR3 DNA reads TGTGCCAGCAGCTGGGCTAGCGGAACCACACCCGAGCAGTACTTC.

This clone was detected only a few times. The V gene is TRBV5-1, the J gene TRBJ2-1; D gene uncertain. Germline V gives CDR1 SGHRS, CDR2 YFSETQ. The V gene lost 4 bases and the J gene lost 0 bases, with 5 bases spanning the gap. The CDR3 loop spans 13 amino acids. This chain's CDR3 is CASSNSSYNEQFF. CDR3 nucleotides: TGCGCCAGCAGCAACAGCTCCTACAATGAGCAGTTCTTC.

The rearrangement uses TRBV7-2 and TRBJ1-2; 9 nucleotides align to TRBD1. The V and J ends lost 4 bases and 5 bases, in that order; junction bases with no gene match: 5. Looked up from germline, CDR1 is SGHTA and CDR2 is FQGNSA. CDR3 length: 14 residues. The DNA for the CDR3 is TGTGCCAGCAGCTGGGGACAGGGAAGGTATGGCTACACCTTC. Translation gives CASSWGQGRYGYTF.

CDR3 loop: CASSQDLWAYGYTF. The CDR3, as DNA: TGTGCCAGCAGCCAAGATTTGTGGGCATATGGCTACACCTTC. The J gene is TRBJ1-2, the V gene TRBV4-2; no definite D call. This CDR3 spans 14 amino acids. Trimming stripped 0 bases from V and 5 bases from J, with 10 bases between. Germline V gene lookup returns CDR1 LGHNA and CDR2 YNFKEQ.

This CDR3 reads CAWGPFRGTYNSPLHF. For the CDR3, the DNA is TGTGCCTGGGGCCCATTCAGGGGAACCTATAATTCACCCCTCCACTTT. V gene TRBV30 combines with J gene TRBJ1-6; possible D gene TRBD1, 6 bases. The CDR3 is 16 residues long. Trimming stripped 5 bases from V and 2 bases from J, with 16 bases between. CDR1 is GTSNPN, CDR2 SVGIG, per germline (reference sequence).

The CDR3 here is CASSLRLAGRRRYF. DNA for the CDR3: TGTGCCAGCAGCCTTCGACTAGCGGGACGTCGTCGGTACTTC. The chain combines TRBV5-4 with TRBJ2-5; 11 bases map to TRBD2. Germline CDR1 and CDR2: SGHNT and YYREEE (reference sequence). J gave up 13 bases and V 4 bases, and 12 bases lay outside the gene matches. There are 14 residues in the CDR3.

This chain joins TRBV4-2 and TRBJ2-5, with D maybe TRBD2 (6 bases). The CDR3 spans 15 residues. Trimming took 1 base from V and 3 from J, leaving 12 bases between them. Germline CDR1 reads LGHNA; CDR2 reads YNFKEQ. DNA of the CDR3: TGTGCCAGCAGCCAAGGCGTACTAGCAGAAGAGACCCAGTACTTC. Translation gives CASSQGVLAEETQYF.

The chain combines TRBV19 with TRBJ2-5; the match to TRBD1 covers 7 bases. The germline CDR1 and CDR2 sequences are LNHDA and SQIVND (reference sequence). The length of the CDR3 is 15 residues. J was trimmed by 4 bases and V by 9 bases; bases with no gene match: 14. CDR3 sequence reads: CASHKGEDRPETQYF. CDR3 in DNA: TGTGCCAGCCACAAGGGAGAGGACAGGCCAGAGACCCAGTACTTC.

This chain connects TRBV15 to TRBJ2-7, with TRBD1 identical over 8 bases. The germline V gene has CDR1 LNHNV and CDR2 YYDKDF (reference sequence). The CDR3 spans 20 residues. The J segment lost 0 bases and the V segment lost 5 bases, leaving 21 bases of the junction unmatched. The DNA for the CDR3 is TGTGCCACCAGCTTTTCAGGACAGGGTAATTCTGAGGGGGACTCCTACGAGCAGTACTTC. This codes for CATSFSGQGNSEGDSYEQYF. The variable domain in full, completed from reference TRBV15 and TRBJ2-7, reads DAMVIQNPRYQVTQFGKPVTLSCSQTLNHNVMYWYQQKSSQAPKLLFHYYDKDFNNEADTPDNFQSRRPNTSFCFLDIRSPGLGDTAMYLCATSFSGQGNSEGDSYEQYFGPGTRLTVT.

This chain connects TRBV6-5 to TRBJ2-7; 9 nucleotides align to TRBD2. V lost 0 bases and J lost 1; bases outside the gene matches: 1. This CDR3 has 15 amino acids. The germline V gene has CDR1 MNHEY and CDR2 SVGAGI. The CDR3 loop is CASSYSLAGSYEQYF. DNA for the CDR3: TGTGCCAGCAGTTACTCACTAGCGGGTTCCTACGAGCAGTACTTC.

The chain uses TRBV9 and TRBJ2-2, with 9 bases matching TRBD2. This CDR3 contains 17 residues. The V gene end was trimmed by 8 bases and the J gene end by 5 bases; junction bases not matched to a gene: 16. CDR1 and CDR2 from the germline V gene are SGDLS and YYNGEE. Written as DNA, the CDR3 is TGTGCCAGTCGGGGGGGCGGAGCGGGGGGTAGGACCGGGGAGCTGTTTTTT. This gives the protein CASRGGGAGGRTGELFF. The full variable domain, its missing parts supplied by reference TRBV9 and TRBJ2-2, is DSGVTQTPKHLITATGQRVTLRCSPRSGDLSVYWYQQSLDQGLQFLIQYYNGEERAKGNILERFSAQQFPDLHSELNLSSLELGDSALYFCASRGGGAGGRTGELFFGEGSRLTVL.

CDR3 sequence reads: CASSYLGTVGEQYF. CDR3 nucleotide sequence: TGTGCCAGCAGTTACCTTGGGACAGTGGGCGAGCAGTACTTC. The chain recombines TRBV2 with TRBJ2-7; 7 bases align to TRBD1. Germline loops: CDR1 SNHLY, CDR2 FYNNEI. The CDR3 totals 14 residues. J was trimmed by 6 bases and V by 5 bases; bases with no gene match: 10.